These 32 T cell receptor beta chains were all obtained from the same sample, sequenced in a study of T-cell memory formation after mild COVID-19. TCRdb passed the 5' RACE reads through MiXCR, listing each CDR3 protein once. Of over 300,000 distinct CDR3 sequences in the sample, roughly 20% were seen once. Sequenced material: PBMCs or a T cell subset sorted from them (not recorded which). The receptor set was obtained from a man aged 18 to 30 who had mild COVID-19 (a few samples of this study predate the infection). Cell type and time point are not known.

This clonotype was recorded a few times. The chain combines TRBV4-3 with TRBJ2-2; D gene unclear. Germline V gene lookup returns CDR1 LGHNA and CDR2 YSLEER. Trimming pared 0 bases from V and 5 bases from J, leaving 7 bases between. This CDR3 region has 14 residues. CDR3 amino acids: CASSQETRTGELFF. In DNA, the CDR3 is TGCGCCAGCAGCCAAGAGACCCGAACCGGGGAGCTGTTTTTT.

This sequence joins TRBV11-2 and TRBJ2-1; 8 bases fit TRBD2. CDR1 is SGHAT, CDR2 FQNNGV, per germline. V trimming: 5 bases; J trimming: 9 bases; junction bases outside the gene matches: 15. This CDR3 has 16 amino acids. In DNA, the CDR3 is TGTGCCAGCAGCACCCCGGAGCGGGGGCCCCCCCTTGAGCAGTTCTTC. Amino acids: CASSTPERGPPLEQFF.

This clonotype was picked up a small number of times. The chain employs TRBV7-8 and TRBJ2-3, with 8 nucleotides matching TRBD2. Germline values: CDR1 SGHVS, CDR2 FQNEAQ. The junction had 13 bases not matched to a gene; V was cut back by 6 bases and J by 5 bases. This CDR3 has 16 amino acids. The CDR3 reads CASSQSGGGLEDTQYF. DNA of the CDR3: TGTGCCAGCAGTCAAAGCGGGGGTGGTCTCGAAGATACGCAGTATTTT.

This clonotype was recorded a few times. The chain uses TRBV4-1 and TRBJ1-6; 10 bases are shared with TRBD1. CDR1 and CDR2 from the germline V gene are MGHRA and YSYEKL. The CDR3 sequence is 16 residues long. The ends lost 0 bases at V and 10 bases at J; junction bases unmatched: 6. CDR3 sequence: CASSQEDRGFGSPLHF. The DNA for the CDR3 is TGCGCCAGCAGCCAAGAGGACAGGGGGTTTGGGTCACCCCTCCACTTT.

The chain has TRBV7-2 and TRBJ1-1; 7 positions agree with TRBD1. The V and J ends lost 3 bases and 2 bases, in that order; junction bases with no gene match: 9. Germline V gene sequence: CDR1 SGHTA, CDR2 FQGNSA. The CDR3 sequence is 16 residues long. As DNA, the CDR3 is TGTGCCAGCAGCTTCCCCGAGGGACAGCCCAACACTGAAGCTTTCTTT. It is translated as CASSFPEGQPNTEAFF.

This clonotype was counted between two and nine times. Here the CDR3 reads CASSLTSGSTGELFF. The CDR3 DNA reads as TGTGCCAGCAGCCTGACTAGCGGGAGCACCGGGGAGCTGTTTTTT. The chain links TRBV7-2 to TRBJ2-2; TRBD2 matches at 12 bases. The CDR3 is 15 residues long. With 5 bases clipped from V and 4 bases from J, the junction kept 2 bases outside the gene matches. Germline V gene lookup returns CDR1 SGHTA and CDR2 FQGNSA.

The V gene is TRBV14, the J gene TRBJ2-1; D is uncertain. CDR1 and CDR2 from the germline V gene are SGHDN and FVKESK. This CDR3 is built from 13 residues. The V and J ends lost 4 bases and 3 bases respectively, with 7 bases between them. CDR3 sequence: CASSLLGYNEQFF. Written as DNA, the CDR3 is TGTGCCAGCAGCCTTCTAGGCTACAATGAGCAGTTCTTC. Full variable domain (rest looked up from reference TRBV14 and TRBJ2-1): EAGVTQFPSHSVIEKGQTVTLRCDPISGHDNLYWYRRVMGKEIKFLLHFVKESKQDESGMPNNRFLAERTGGTYSTLKVQPAELEDSGVYFCASSLLGYNEQFFGPGTRLTVL.

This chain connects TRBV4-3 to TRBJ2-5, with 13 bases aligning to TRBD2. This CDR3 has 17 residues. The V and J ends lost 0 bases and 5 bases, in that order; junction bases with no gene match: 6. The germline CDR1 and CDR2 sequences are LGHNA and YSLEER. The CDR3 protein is CASSQETSGGAPETQYF. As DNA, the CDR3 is TGCGCCAGCAGCCAAGAAACTAGCGGGGGGGCCCCGGAGACCCAGTACTTC.

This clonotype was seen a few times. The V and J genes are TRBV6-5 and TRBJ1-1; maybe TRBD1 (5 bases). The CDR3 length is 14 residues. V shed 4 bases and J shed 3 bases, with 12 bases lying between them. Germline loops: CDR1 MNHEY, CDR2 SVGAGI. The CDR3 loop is CASSFGTRYTEAFF. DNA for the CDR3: TGTGCCAGCAGTTTCGGGACGAGGTACACTGAAGCTTTCTTT.

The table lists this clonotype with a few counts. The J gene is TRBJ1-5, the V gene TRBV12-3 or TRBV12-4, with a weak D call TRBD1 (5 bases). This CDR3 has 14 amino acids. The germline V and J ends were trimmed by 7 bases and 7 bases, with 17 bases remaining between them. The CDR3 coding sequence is TGTGCCAGCACCTCGGGCCCTGGGACCCAGCCCCAGCATTTT. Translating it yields CASTSGPGTQPQHF.

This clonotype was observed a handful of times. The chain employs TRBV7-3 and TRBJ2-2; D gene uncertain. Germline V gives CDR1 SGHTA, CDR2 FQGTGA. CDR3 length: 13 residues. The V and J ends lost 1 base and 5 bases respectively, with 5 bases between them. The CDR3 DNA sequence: TGTGCCAGCAGCTTAATGGTGACCGGGGAGCTGTTTTTT. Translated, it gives CASSLMVTGELFF.

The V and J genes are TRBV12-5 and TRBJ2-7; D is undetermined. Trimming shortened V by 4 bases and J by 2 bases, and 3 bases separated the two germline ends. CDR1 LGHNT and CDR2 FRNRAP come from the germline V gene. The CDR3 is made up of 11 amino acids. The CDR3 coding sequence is TGTGCTAGTGGTTCGGCCTACGAGCAGTACGTC. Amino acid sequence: CASGSAYEQYV.

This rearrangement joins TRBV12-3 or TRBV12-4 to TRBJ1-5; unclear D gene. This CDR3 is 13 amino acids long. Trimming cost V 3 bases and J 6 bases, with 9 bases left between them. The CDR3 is CASSFSEAQPQHF. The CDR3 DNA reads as TGTGCCAGCAGTTTTTCAGAGGCTCAGCCCCAGCATTTT.

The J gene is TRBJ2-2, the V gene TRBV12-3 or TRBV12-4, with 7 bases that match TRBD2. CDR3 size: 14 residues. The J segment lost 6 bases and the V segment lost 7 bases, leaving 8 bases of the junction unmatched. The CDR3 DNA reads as TGTGCCAGCAATCGCGGGGGTAGCGCCGGGGAGCTGTTTTTT. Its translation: CASNRGGSAGELFF.

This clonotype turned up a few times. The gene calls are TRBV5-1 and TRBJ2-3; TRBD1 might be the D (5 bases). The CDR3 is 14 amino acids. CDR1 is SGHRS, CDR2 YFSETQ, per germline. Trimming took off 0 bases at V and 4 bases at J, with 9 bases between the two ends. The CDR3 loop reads CASSLAAGSDTQYF. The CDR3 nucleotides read TGCGCCAGCAGCTTGGCCGCAGGGTCAGATACGCAGTATTTT. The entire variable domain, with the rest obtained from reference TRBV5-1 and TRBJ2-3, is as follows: KAGVTQTPRYLIKTRGQQVTLSCSPISGHRSVSWYQQTPGQGLQFLFEYFSETQRNKGNFPGRFSGRQFSNSRSEMNVSTLELGDSALYLCASSLAAGSDTQYFGPGTRLTVL.

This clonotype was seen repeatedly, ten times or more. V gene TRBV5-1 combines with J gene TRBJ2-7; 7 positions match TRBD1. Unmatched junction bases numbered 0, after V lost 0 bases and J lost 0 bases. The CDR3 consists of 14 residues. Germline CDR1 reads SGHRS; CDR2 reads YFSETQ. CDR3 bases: TGCGCCAGCAGCTTGGGGGACAGCTCCTACGAGCAGTACGTC. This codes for CASSLGDSSYEQYV.

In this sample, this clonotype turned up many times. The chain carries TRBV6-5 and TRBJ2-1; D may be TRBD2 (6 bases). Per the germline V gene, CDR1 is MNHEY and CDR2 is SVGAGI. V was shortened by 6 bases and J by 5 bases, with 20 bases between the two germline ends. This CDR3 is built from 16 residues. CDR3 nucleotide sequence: TGTGCCAGCAGCCCCGGGAGCGCCCAGGGTAACAATGAGCAGTTCTTC. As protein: CASSPGSAQGNNEQFF.

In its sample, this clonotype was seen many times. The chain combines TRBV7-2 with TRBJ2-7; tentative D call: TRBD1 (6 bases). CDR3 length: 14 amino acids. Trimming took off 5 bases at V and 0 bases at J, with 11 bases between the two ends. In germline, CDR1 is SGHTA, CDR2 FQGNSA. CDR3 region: CASSPRTVSYEQYF. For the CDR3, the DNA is TGTGCCAGCAGCCCTCGGACAGTCTCCTACGAGCAGTACTTC.

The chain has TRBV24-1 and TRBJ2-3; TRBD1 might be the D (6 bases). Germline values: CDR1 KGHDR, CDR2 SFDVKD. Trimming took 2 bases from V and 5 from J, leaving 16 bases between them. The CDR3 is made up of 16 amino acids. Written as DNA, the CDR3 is TGTGCCACCAGTGATTCGAGCAGGGGCCATAAAGATACGCAGTATTTT. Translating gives CATSDSSRGHKDTQYF.

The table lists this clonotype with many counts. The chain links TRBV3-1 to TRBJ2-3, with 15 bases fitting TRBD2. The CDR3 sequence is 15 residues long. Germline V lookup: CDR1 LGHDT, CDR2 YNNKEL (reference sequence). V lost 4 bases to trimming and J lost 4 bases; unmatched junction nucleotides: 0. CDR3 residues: CASSRTSGGADTQYF. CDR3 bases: TGTGCCAGCAGCCGGACTAGCGGGGGGGCAGATACGCAGTATTTT.

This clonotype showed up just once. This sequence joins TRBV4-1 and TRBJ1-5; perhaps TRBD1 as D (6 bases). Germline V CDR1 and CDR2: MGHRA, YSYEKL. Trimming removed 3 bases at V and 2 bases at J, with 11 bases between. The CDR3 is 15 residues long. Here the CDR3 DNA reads TGCGCCAGCAGCCACGACAGGTCAGGCAATCAGCCCCAGCATTTT. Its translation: CASSHDRSGNQPQHF.

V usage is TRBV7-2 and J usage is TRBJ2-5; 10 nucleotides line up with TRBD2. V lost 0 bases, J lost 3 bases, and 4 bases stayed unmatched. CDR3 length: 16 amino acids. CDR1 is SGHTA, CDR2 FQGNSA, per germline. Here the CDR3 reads CASSLASSGGEETQYF. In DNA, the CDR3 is TGTGCCAGCAGCTTAGCGTCTAGCGGGGGAGAAGAGACCCAGTACTTC.

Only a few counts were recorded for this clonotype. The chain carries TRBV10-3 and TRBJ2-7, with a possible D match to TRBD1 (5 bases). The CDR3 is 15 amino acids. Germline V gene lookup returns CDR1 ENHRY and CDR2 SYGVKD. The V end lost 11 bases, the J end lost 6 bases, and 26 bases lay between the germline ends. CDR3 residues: CAVGRTGQGLTEQYF. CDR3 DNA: TGTGCCGTCGGACGTACCGGACAAGGTTTGACCGAGCAGTACTTC.

This CDR3 is CAITRSGTGGNEQFF. Here the CDR3 DNA reads TGTGCCATCACCCGATCCGGGACAGGAGGCAATGAGCAGTTCTTC. V gene TRBV10-3 combines with J gene TRBJ2-1; TRBD1 aligns across 8 bases. This CDR3 has 15 residues. Germline loops: CDR1 ENHRY, CDR2 SYGVKD. V shed 7 bases, J shed 6 bases, and the junction held 11 bases outside the gene matches.

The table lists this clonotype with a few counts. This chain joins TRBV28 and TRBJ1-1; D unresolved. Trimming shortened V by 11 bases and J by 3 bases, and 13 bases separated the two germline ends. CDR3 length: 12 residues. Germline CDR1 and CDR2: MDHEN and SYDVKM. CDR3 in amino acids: CASGRPDTEAFF. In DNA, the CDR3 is TGTGCCTCGGGCAGGCCGGACACTGAAGCTTTCTTT.

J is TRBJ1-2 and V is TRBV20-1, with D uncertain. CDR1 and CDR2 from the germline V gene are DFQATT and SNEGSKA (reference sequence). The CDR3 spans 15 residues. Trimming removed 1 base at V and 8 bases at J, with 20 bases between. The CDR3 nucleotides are TGCAGTGCTAGAGGGACCAATCAAATGGTGGAGGGCTACACCTTC. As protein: CSARGTNQMVEGYTF.

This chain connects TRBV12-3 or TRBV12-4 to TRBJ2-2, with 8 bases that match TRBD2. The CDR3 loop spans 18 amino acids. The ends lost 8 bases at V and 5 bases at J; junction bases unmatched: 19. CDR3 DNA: TGTGCCAGCTCCCGTCCCCTCAGCGGGGGCCTTATTACCGGGGAGCTGTTTTTT. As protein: CASSRPLSGGLITGELFF.

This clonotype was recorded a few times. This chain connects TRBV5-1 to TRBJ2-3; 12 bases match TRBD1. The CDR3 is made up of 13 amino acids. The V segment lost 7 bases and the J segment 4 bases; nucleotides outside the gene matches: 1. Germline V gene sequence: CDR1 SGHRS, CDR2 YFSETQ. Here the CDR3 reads CASGTGGADTQYF. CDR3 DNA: TGCGCCAGCGGGACAGGGGGCGCAGATACGCAGTATTTT.

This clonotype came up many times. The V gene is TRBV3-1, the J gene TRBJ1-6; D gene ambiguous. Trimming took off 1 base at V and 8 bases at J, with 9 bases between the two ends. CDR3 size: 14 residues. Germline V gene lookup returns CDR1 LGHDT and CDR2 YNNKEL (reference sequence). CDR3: CASSQVGFYSPLHF. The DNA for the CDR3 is TGTGCCAGCAGCCAAGTTGGGTTTTATTCACCCCTCCACTTT. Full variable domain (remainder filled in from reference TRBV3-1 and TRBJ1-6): DTAVSQTPKYLVTQMGNDKSIKCEQNLGHDTMYWYKQDSKKFLKIMFSYNNKELIINETVPNRFSPKSPDKAHLNLHINSLELGDSAVYFCASSQVGFYSPLHFGNGTRLTVT.

The CDR3 DNA reads TGTGCCAGCACGAAGGACAGGGGGCCGGGAAATGAGCAGTTCTTC. It translates to CASTKDRGPGNEQFF. The V gene is TRBV12-3 or TRBV12-4, the J gene TRBJ2-1; 11 bases are shared with TRBD1. The CDR3 length is 15 residues. The V and J ends lost 7 bases and 7 bases, in that order; junction bases with no gene match: 9.

The CDR3 coding sequence is TGTGCCAGCAGGGGGTTGACAGGGGGCGATGACTGGGCCCCAAACATTCAGTACTTC. This sequence encodes CASRGLTGGDDWAPNIQYF. The V and J genes are TRBV11-2 and TRBJ2-4; 10 positions match TRBD1. There are 19 residues in the CDR3. CDR1 is SGHAT, CDR2 FQNNGV, per germline. The trim removed 6 bases at V and 6 bases at J, leaving 20 bases unmatched. The full variable domain, rest sourced from reference TRBV11-2 and TRBJ2-4, is EAGVAQSPRYKIIEKRQSVAFWCNPISGHATLYWYQQILGQGPKLLIQFQNNGVVDDSQLPKDRFSAERLKGVDSTLKIQPAKLEDSAVYLCASRGLTGGDDWAPNIQYFGAGTRLSVL.

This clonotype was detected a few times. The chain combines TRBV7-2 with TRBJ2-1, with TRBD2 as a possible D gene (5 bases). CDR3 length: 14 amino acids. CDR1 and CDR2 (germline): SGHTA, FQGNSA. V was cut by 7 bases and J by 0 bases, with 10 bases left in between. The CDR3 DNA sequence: TGTGCCAGCACCGTCACTAGCTCCTACAATGAGCAGTTCTTC. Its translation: CASTVTSSYNEQFF.